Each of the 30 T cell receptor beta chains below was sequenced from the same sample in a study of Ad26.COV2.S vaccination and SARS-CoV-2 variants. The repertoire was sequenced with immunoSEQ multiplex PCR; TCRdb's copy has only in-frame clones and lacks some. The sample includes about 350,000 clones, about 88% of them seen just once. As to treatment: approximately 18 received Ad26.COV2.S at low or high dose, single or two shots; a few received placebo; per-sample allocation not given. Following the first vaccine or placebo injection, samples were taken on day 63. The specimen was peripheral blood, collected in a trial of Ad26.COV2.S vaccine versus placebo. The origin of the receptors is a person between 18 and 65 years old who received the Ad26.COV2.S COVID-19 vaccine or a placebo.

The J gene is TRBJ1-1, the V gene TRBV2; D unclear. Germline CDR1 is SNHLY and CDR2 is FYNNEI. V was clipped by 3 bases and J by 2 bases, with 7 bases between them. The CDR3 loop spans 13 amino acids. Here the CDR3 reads CASSDRGNTEAFF. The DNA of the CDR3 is TGTGCCAGCAGTGATCGAGGAAACACTGAAGCTTTCTTT. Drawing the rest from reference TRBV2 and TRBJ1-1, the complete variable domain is EPEVTQTPSHQVTQMGQEVILRCVPISNHLYFYWYRQILGQKVEFLVSFYNNEISEKSEIFDDQFSVERPDGSNFTLKIRSTKLEDSAMYFCASSDRGNTEAFFGQGTRLTVV.

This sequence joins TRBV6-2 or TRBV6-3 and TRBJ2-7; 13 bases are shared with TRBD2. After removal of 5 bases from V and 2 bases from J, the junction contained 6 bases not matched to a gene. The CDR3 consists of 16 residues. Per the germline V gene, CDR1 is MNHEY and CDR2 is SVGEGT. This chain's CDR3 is CASSRTSGGRTYEQYF. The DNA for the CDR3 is TGTGCCAGCAGTAGGACTAGCGGGGGAAGAACCTACGAGCAGTACTTC.

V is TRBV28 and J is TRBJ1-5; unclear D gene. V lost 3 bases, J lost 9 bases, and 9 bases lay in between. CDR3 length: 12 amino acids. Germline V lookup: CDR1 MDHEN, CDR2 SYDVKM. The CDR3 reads CASSFEPSPQHF. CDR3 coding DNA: TGTGCCAGCAGTTTTGAACCGTCGCCCCAGCATTTT.

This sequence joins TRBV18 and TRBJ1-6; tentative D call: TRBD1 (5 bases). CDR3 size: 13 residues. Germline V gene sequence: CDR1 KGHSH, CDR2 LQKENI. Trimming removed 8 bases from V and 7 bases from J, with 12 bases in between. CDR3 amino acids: CASSWDQNSPLHF. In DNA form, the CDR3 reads TGTGCCAGCAGTTGGGACCAGAATTCACCCCTCCACTTT.

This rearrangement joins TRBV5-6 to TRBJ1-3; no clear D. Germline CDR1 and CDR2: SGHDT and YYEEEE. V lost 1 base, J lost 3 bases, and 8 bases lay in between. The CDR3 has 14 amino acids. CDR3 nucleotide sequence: TGTGCCAGCAGCTTGATCGGAGGTGGAAACACCATATATTTT. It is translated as CASSLIGGGNTIYF.

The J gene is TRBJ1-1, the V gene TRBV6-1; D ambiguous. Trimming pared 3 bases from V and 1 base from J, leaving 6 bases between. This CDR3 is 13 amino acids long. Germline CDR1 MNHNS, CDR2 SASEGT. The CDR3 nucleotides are TGTGCCAGCAGTGAGATGGAGAACACTGAAGCTTTCTTT. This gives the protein CASSEMENTEAFF.

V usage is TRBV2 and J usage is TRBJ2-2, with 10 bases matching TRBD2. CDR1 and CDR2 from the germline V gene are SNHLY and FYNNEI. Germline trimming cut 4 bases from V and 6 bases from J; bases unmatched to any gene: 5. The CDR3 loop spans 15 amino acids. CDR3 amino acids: CASSGLAGGSGELFF. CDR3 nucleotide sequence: TGTGCCAGCAGTGGACTAGCGGGTGGATCCGGGGAGCTGTTTTTT.

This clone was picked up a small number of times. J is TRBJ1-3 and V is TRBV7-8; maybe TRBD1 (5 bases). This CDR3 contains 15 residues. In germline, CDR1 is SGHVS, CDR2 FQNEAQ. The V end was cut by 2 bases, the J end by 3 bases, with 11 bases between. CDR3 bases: TGTGCCAGCAGCTTAACGACAGACGTTGGAAACACCATATATTTT. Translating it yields CASSLTTDVGNTIYF.

The CDR3 protein is CASREDGVYGYTF. CDR3 in DNA: TGTGCCAGCAGGGAAGACGGGGTGTATGGCTACACCTTC. The chain combines TRBV7-2 with TRBJ1-2; D gene uncertain. Germline V gene data show CDR1 as SGHTA and CDR2 as FQGNSA. The CDR3 length is 13 residues. V lost 6 bases, J lost 5 bases, and 13 bases lay in between.

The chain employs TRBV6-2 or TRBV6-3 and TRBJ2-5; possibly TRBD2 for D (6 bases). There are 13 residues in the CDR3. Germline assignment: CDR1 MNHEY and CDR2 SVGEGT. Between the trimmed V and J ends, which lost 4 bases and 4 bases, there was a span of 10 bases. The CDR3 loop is CASSWGVRETQYF. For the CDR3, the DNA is TGTGCCAGCAGTTGGGGGGTTCGAGAGACCCAGTACTTC.

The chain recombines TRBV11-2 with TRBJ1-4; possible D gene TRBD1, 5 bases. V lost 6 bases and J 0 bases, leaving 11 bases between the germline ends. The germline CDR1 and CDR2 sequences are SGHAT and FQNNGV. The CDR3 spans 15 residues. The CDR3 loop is CASSPRQTTNEKLFF. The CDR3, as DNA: TGTGCCAGCAGTCCAAGACAGACAACTAATGAAAAACTGTTTTTT.

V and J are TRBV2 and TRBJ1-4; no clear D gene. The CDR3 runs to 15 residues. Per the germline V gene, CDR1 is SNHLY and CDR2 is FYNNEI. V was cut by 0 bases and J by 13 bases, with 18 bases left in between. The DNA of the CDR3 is TGTGCCAGCAGTGAAGCGCTGCAGATGTCGACGAGACTGTTTTTT. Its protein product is CASSEALQMSTRLFF.

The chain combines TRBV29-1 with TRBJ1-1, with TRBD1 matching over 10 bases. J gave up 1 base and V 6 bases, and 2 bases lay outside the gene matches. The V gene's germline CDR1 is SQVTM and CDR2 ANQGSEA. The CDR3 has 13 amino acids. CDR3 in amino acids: CSVGQGTNTEAFF. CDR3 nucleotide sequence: TGCAGCGTGGGACAGGGGACGAACACTGAAGCTTTCTTT.

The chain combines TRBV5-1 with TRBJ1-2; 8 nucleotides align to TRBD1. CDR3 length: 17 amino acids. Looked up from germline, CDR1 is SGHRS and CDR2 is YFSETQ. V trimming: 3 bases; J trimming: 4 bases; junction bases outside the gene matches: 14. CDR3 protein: CASSSTGEGNRGYGYTF. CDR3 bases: TGCGCCAGCAGCTCGACAGGGGAGGGAAATCGCGGCTATGGCTACACCTTC.

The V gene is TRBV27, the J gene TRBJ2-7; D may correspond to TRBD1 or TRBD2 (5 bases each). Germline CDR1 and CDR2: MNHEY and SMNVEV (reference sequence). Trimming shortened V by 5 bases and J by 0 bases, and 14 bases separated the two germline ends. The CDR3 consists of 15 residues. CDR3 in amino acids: CASSLRAEDSYEQYF. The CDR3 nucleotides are TGTGCCAGCAGTCTCAGGGCGGAGGACTCCTACGAGCAGTACTTC.

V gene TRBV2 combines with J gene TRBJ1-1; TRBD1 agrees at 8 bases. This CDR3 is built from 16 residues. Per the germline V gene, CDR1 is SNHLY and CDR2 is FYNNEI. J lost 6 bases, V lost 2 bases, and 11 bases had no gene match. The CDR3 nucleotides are TGTGCCAGCAGTGAACCCTGGACAGGGTTAGGGCCTGAAGCTTTCTTT. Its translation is CASSEPWTGLGPEAFF.

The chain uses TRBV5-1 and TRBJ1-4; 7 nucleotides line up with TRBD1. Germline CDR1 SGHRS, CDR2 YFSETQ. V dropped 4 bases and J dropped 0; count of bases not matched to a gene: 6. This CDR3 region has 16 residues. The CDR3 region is CASSLGDSATNEKLFF. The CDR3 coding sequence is TGCGCCAGCAGCCTAGGGGACAGTGCAACTAATGAAAAACTGTTTTTT. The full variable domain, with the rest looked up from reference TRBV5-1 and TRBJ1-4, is KAGVTQTPRYLIKTRGQQVTLSCSPISGHRSVSWYQQTPGQGLQFLFEYFSETQRNKGNFPGRFSGRQFSNSRSEMNVSTLELGDSALYLCASSLGDSATNEKLFFGSGTQLSVL.

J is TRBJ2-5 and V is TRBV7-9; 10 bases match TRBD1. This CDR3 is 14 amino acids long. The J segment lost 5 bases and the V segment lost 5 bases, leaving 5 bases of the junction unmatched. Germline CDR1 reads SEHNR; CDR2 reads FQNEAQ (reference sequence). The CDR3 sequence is CASSPDRGLETQYF. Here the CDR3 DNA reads TGTGCCAGCAGCCCTGACAGGGGGCTGGAGACCCAGTACTTC. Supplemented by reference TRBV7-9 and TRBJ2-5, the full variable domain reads DTGVSQNPRHKITKRGQNVTFRCDPISEHNRLYWYRQTLGQGPEFLTYFQNEAQLEKSRLLSDRFSAERPKGSFSTLEIQRTEQGDSAMYLCASSPDRGLETQYFGPGTRLLVL.

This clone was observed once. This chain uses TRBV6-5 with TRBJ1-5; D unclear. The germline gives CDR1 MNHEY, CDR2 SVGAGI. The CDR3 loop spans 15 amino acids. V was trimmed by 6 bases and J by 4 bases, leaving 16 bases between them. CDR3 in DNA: TGTGCCAGCAGCCTCAAATTGGGTCCAAATCAGCCCCAGCATTTT. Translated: CASSLKLGPNQPQHF.

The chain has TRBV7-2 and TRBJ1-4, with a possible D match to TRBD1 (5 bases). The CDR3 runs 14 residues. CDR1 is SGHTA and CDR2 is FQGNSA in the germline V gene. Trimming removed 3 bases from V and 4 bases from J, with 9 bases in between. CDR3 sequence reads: CASSFSRVNEKLFF. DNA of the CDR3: TGTGCCAGCAGCTTCAGCAGGGTTAATGAAAAACTGTTTTTT.

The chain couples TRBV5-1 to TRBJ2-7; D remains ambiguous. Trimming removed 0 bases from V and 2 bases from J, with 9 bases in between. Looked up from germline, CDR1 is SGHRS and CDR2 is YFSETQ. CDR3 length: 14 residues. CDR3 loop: CASSLGGSAYEQYF. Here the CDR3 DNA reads TGCGCCAGCAGCTTGGGGGGATCCGCCTACGAGCAGTACTTC.

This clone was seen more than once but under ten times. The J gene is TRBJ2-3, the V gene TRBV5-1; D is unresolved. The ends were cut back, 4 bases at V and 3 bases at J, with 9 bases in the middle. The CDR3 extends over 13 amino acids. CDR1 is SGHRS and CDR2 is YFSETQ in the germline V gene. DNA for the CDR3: TGCGCCAGCAGCCTCCAAGGGACAGATACGCAGTATTTT. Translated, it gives CASSLQGTDTQYF.

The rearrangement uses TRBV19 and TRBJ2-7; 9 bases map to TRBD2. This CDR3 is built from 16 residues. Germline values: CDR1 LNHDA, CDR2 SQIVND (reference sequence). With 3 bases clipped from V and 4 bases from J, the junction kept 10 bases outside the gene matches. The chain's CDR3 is CASSMKGGLARYEQYF. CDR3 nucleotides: TGTGCCAGTAGTATGAAAGGGGGACTAGCTCGATACGAGCAGTACTTC.

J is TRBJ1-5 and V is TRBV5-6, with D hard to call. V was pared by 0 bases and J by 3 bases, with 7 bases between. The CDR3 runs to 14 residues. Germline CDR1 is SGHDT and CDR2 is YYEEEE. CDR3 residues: CASSLGHNNQPQHF. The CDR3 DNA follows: TGTGCCAGCAGCTTGGGACACAACAATCAGCCCCAGCATTTT.

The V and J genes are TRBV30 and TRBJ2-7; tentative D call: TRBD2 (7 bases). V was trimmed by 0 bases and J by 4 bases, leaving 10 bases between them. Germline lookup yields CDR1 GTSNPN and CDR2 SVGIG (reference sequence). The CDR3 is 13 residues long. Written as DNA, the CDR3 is TGTGCCTGGAGTGTCGGGGGGCGTTACGAGCAGTACTTC. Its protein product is CAWSVGGRYEQYF. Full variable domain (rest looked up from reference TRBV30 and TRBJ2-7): SQTIHQWPATLVQPVGSPLSLECTVEGTSNPNLYWYRQAAGRGLQLLFYSVGIGQISSEVPQNLSASRPQDRQFILSSKKLLLSDSGFYLCAWSVGGRYEQYFGPGTRLTVT.

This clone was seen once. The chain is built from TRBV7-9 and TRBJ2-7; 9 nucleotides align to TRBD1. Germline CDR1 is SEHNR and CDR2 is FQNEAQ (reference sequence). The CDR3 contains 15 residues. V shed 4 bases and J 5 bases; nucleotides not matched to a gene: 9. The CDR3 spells CASSSLGQGNNEQYF. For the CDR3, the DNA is TGTGCCAGCAGCTCACTCGGACAGGGGAACAACGAGCAGTACTTC. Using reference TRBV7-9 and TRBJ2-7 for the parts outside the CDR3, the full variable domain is DTGVSQNPRHKITKRGQNVTFRCDPISEHNRLYWYRQTLGQGPEFLTYFQNEAQLEKSRLLSDRFSAERPKGSFSTLEIQRTEQGDSAMYLCASSSLGQGNNEQYFGPGTRLTVT.

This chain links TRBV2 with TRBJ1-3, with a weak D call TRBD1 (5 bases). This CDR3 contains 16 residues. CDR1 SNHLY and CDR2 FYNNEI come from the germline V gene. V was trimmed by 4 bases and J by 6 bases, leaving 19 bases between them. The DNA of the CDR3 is TGTGCCAGCAGTGGAGGTGGGGGGGATCGCGCAAACACCATATATTTT. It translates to CASSGGGGDRANTIYF.

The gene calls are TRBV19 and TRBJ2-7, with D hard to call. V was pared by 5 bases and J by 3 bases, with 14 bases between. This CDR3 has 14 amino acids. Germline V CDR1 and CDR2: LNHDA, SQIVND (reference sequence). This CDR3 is CASSLSQVGYEQYF. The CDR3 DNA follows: TGTGCCAGTAGTCTCTCACAAGTGGGCTACGAGCAGTACTTC.

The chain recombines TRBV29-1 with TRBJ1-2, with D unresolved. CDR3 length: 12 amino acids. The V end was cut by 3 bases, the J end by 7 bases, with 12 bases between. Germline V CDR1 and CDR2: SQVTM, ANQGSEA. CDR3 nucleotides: TGCAGCGTTGACGGGAATAACGTTGGCTACACCTTC. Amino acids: CSVDGNNVGYTF. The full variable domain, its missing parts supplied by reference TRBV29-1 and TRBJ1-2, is SAVISQKPSRDICQRGTSLTIQCQVDSQVTMMFWYRQQPGQSLTLIATANQGSEATYESGFVIDKFPISRPNLTFSTLTVSNMSPEDSSIYLCSVDGNNVGYTFGSGTRLTVV.

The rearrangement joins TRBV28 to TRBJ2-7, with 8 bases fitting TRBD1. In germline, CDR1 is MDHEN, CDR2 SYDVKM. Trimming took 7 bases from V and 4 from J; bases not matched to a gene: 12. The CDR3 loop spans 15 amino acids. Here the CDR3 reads CASNPRDRSLYEQYF. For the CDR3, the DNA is TGTGCCAGCAACCCTAGGGACAGGTCATTATACGAGCAGTACTTC.